This TCR beta chain was profiled in a study of CD8+ T cells in alopecia areata. The wider study: Treated patients swallowed 5 to 10 mg of oral tofacitinib twice daily. Whole-study results and caveats: Tofacitinib yielded significantly lower scalp clonality and fewer expanded CD8+ clones among the top 100. Normal skin contains resident alphabeta T cells, and these are also sequenced in scalp samples.

The treatment: oral pan-JAK inhibitor, 5-10 mg twice daily. Germline CDR1 reads MNHEY; CDR2 reads SVGAGI. The CDR3 loop spans 14 amino acids. Trimming pared 6 bases from V and 6 bases from J, leaving 15 bases between. Extracted RNA was reverse transcribed, and the resulting cDNA served as sequencing template. TCRdb's table, derived via immunoSEQ multiplex PCR, lists solely in-frame clones and lacks some. The data show 200,000 to 250,000 clones, with more than 60% seen just once and more than 0.95% held by the top ten. A word on this clone: As yet, its antigen is unknown.

The J gene is TRBJ1-5, the V gene TRBV6-5; D is perhaps TRBD1 (5 bases). The sequences come from CD4+ T cells sorted from blood, collected at week 44, from a patient treated with tofacitinib. The TCR originated in a human donor with alopecia areata. Here the CDR3 reads CASRSGKGTQPQHF. CDR3 sequence (DNA): TGTGCCAGCAGGTCCGGGAAGGGGACTCAGCCCCAGCATTTT.